This T cell receptor beta chain is drawn from a study of OX40 agonist ivuxolimab in advanced cancers. Background for the entire study: Ivuxolimab, which targeted the costimulatory receptor OX40 (CD134), was an agonistic, fully human IgG2 monoclonal antibody. Peripheral TCRbeta sequencing aimed to test whether ivuxolimab altered TCR sequence diversity and caused clonal T-cell expansion. The paper covers the monotherapy dose-escalation part of the phase I ivuxolimab trial, which included N ≈ 57 patients. Three dose-escalation patients achieved partial responses, one with hepatocellular carcinoma and two with cutaneous melanoma. Patients were allowed to have had prior anti-PD-1, anti-PD-L1 or anti-CTLA-4 therapy, and approximately 40% of the dose-escalation patients had previously received checkpoint inhibitors. Intravenous ivuxolimab was administered to patients every 2 weeks at six dose levels: 0.01, 0.1, 0.3, 1.5, 3 and 10 mg/kg. In the dose-escalation cohort, more than 75% of patients were male, and the mean age was roughly 60 years, with a range of 23 to 79. Of the roughly 52 dose-escalation patients, hepatocellular carcinoma was present in around 20, melanoma in around 15, renal cell carcinoma in 9 and head and neck cancer in 9.

The count of this clone is one. Its antigen is not yet known. Within one base of it there is no much larger clone, and no base qualities were kept. The germline V gene gives CDR1 as SGHTA and CDR2 as FQGTGA. Including the terminal cysteine and phenylalanine, the CDR3 comprises 15 residues. The DNA shown is the 45-base CDR3, in frame from base 1. Trimming removed 1 base from V and 8 bases from J, leaving 12 bases between the germline ends. Patients with autoimmune disease history or receiving systemic immunosuppression were excluded from the trial. Peripheral blood for TCR sequencing was drawn from every dose cohort at baseline, at cycle 4 day 1 and at cycle 7 day 1. Samples were obtained from an open-label, multicenter, first-in-human phase I dose-escalation trial of ivuxolimab. Adults with locally advanced or metastatic melanoma, renal cell, hepatocellular, or head and neck squamous cell carcinoma were enrolled in the trial. Before TCR sequencing, CD4+ T cells and CD8+ T cells were sorted from peripheral blood as separate populations.

Genomic DNA was isolated from the sorted cells so that the TCRbeta CDR3 region could be sequenced. The immunoSEQ Assay was used to sequence the TCRbeta CDR3 regions. The source is immuneACCESS, and TCRdb retained only in-frame sequences with V and J called. Part of the clones is not carried over; for the studies checked, unresolved V genes explain less than half of this, and the remainder is unexplained. The sample contains 45,000 to 55,000 clones, about 80% of them found a single time. Approximately 1.6% of the sample is in the top ten clones. The research as a whole found: Low levels of normalized T-cell clonal expansion were also shown by some nonresponding patients. On average, CD8+ T cells showed more expanded clones than CD4+ T cells after ivuxolimab. In the 0.1-3.0 mg/kg groups, partial responders were among the patients with the lowest normalized peripheral clonal expansion, particularly in CD8+ T cells. Clonal expansion of both CD4+ and CD8+ blood T cells was observed from baseline to week 6 at doses 0.1 to 3.0 mg/kg. The antigen specificity of the peripheral T cells that underwent clonal expansion was not determined.

The receptor's source is an adult with an advanced solid tumor such as melanoma, head and neck, liver or kidney cancer. The sample was CD4+ or CD8+ T cells sorted from blood, taken in a trial of the OX40 agonist ivuxolimab. Recombination connected TRBV7-3 to TRBJ1-6, with no reliable assignment of the D segment. The CDR3 region reads CASSLNSQRYSPLHF. Here is the DNA: TGTGCCAGCAGCTTAAACAGTCAGCGGTATTCACCCCTCCACTTT. Reference TRBV7-3 and TRBJ1-6 genes cover what lies past the CDR3, so the full variable domain is GAGVSQTPSNKVTEKGKYVELRCDPISGHTALYWYRQSLGQGPEFLIYFQGTGAADDSGLPNDRFFAVRPEGSVSTLKIQRTERGDSAVYLCASSLNSQRYSPLHFGNGTRLTVT.